Presented here are 14 T cell receptor beta chains from one specimen sequenced in a study of response to subunit inactivated influenza vaccine. TCRdb passed the RT-PCR reads through MiXCR, listing each CDR3 protein once. The sample yields roughly 630,000 distinct CDR3 sequences, 14% seen once. Source: PBMCs from blood, taken 14 to 15 days before vaccination. Receptors were obtained from a man aged 45-60 years who received an inactivated influenza vaccine.

This clonotype was detected only a few times. The chain couples TRBV3-1 to TRBJ2-5, with D possibly matching TRBD2 (6 bases). Trimming shortened V by 4 bases and J by 0 bases, and 9 bases separated the two germline ends. The CDR3 is 14 amino acids. The germline gives CDR1 LGHDT, CDR2 YNNKEL (reference sequence). The CDR3 here is CASSPPGDQETQYF. As DNA, the CDR3 is TGTGCCAGCAGCCCCCCGGGGGACCAAGAGACCCAGTACTTC.

The CDR3 sequence: CASSNGQSYNEQFF. The CDR3 DNA reads TGTGCCAGCAGTAACGGACAGTCCTACAATGAGCAGTTCTTC. The rearrangement uses TRBV6-5 and TRBJ2-1; TRBD1 is a possible D gene (6 bases). V shed 5 bases and J shed 1 base, with 9 bases lying between them. CDR1 and CDR2 (germline): MNHEY, SVGAGI. The CDR3 covers 14 residues.

The sample holds a few counts of this clonotype. The chain combines TRBV2 with TRBJ2-1; 8 bases are shared with TRBD2. The CDR3 contains 17 residues. Per germline, CDR1 SNHLY and CDR2 FYNNEI. The V segment lost 6 bases and the J segment 5 bases; nucleotides outside the gene matches: 15. CDR3 DNA sequence: TGTGCCAGCAGAGTGGTAGTGTCGGGAGGGATAAACAATGAGCAGTTCTTC. It is translated as CASRVVVSGGINNEQFF.

This clonotype appeared a single time. This chain connects TRBV6-2 or TRBV6-3 to TRBJ2-7; 9 bases are shared with TRBD2. This CDR3 region has 13 residues. Trimming took 8 bases from V and 3 from J; bases not matched to a gene: 5. Per germline, CDR1 MNHEY and CDR2 SVGEGT. The CDR3 nucleotides are TGTGCCAGCTCTAGCGGGATGATCTACGAGCAGTACTTC. Amino acids: CASSSGMIYEQYF.

This sequence joins TRBV14 and TRBJ1-1, with D possibly being TRBD1 (6 bases). V was trimmed by 4 bases and J by 3 bases, leaving 12 bases between them. The germline CDR1 and CDR2 sequences are SGHDN and FVKESK. CDR3 length: 14 residues. CDR3 nucleotides: TGTGCCAGCAGCCGCACAGGGTTGGACACTGAAGCTTTCTTT. It is translated as CASSRTGLDTEAFF.

The chain is built from TRBV9 and TRBJ2-3; the match to TRBD2 covers 8 bases. The length of the CDR3 is 16 residues. V shed 0 bases, J shed 4 bases, and the junction held 7 bases outside the gene matches. Germline V gives CDR1 SGDLS, CDR2 YYNGEE. This chain's CDR3 is CASSVATSGSADTQYF. In DNA form, the CDR3 reads TGTGCCAGCAGCGTAGCTACCAGCGGGAGCGCAGATACGCAGTATTTT.

This clonotype was counted only a few times. V and J are TRBV7-2 and TRBJ2-7, with 11 bases lining up with TRBD2. This CDR3 comprises 15 residues. Trimming removed 5 bases from V and 7 bases from J; junction bases left unmatched: 10. Germline V CDR1 and CDR2: SGHTA, FQGNSA. DNA of the CDR3: TGTGCCAGCAGCAAGACTAGCGGGACTGCCCGAGAGCAGTACTTC. Its translation: CASSKTSGTAREQYF. Drawing the rest from reference TRBV7-2 and TRBJ2-7, the complete variable domain is GAGVSQSPSNKVTEKGKDVELRCDPISGHTALYWYRQSLGQGLEFLIYFQGNSAPDKSGLPSDRFSAERTGGSVSTLTIQRTQQEDSAVYLCASSKTSGTAREQYFGPGTRLTVT.

The J gene is TRBJ1-4, the V gene TRBV2; D call uncertain. Trimming stripped 10 bases from V and 3 bases from J, with 15 bases between. Germline CDR1 is SNHLY and CDR2 is FYNNEI. The CDR3 is made up of 14 amino acids. The CDR3 region is CAIRAQEPNEKLFF. CDR3 DNA sequence: TGTGCCATACGGGCCCAAGAGCCTAATGAAAAACTGTTTTTT.

The rearrangement joins TRBV12-3 or TRBV12-4 to TRBJ2-5; 11 bases map to TRBD1. With V trimmed by 6 bases and J by 4 bases, 13 bases remained unmatched. CDR3 length equals 17 residues. CDR3 sequence reads: CASSRRTMGQGGETQYF. CDR3 coding DNA: TGTGCCAGCAGCCGACGAACCATGGGACAGGGGGGAGAGACCCAGTACTTC.

The chain couples TRBV7-8 to TRBJ2-3, with unresolved D. The V and J ends lost 5 bases and 7 bases respectively, with 13 bases between them. The CDR3 is 13 residues long. Germline-derived CDR1 and CDR2 are SGHVS and FQNEAQ. CDR3: CASSGSERNTQYF. The CDR3 bases are TGTGCCAGCAGCGGCTCCGAAAGAAATACGCAGTATTTT.

This clonotype was counted between two and nine times. V is TRBV27 and J is TRBJ2-5, with D perhaps TRBD1 (5 bases). CDR1 and CDR2 (germline): MNHEY, SMNVEV (reference sequence). Trimming took off 0 bases at V and 5 bases at J, with 13 bases between the two ends. CDR3 length: 15 residues. CDR3 residues: CASSLSIWGRETQYF. The CDR3 nucleotides read TGTGCCAGCAGTTTATCGATTTGGGGCAGGGAGACCCAGTACTTC.

This clonotype has just a few counts. The chain links TRBV11-2 to TRBJ1-2; the D is unclear. V lost 5 bases to trimming and J lost 4 bases, with 11 bases between them. The CDR3 sequence is 13 residues long. Per germline, CDR1 SGHAT and CDR2 FQNNGV. The CDR3 region is CASSHRSSYGYTF. The CDR3 nucleotides read TGTGCCAGCAGCCATCGTAGTAGCTATGGCTACACCTTC.

The V call is TRBV28, the J call TRBJ1-2, with unresolved D. CDR1 and CDR2 from the germline V gene are MDHEN and SYDVKM. There are 12 residues in the CDR3. The ends were cut back, 3 bases at V and 5 bases at J, with 7 bases in the middle. The CDR3 loop reads CASSFGEYGYTF. For the CDR3, the DNA is TGTGCCAGCAGTTTCGGGGAGTATGGCTACACCTTC.

Many counts were recorded for this clonotype. This chain connects TRBV12-3 or TRBV12-4 to TRBJ1-1; weak D call: TRBD1 (6 bases). The CDR3 length is 14 residues. Trimming stripped 5 bases from V and 1 base from J, with 11 bases between. CDR3 nucleotides: TGTGCCAGCAGTCAGACAGGAGGGAACACTGAAGCTTTCTTT. Translated, it gives CASSQTGGNTEAFF.